These 23 T cell receptor beta chains came from one sample sequenced in a study of T cells expressing NK-cell markers. TCRdb derives one entry per CDR3 protein from the 5' RACE reads, leaving out DNA. In total, the table holds around 280,000 distinct CDR3 sequences. The sequencing input was blood T cells: a sorted CD56 or NKG2C T cell subset, CD4+ or CD8+ T cells, or bulk PBMC T cells (not recorded which). The receptors were sampled from a man between 18 and 35 years old in good health.

The chain links TRBV19 to TRBJ1-2; TCRdb outputs TRBD1, but without DNA this stays unchecked. This CDR3 has 16 amino acids. Germline V gene data show CDR1 as LNHDA and CDR2 as SQIVND (reference sequence). The CDR3 spells CASSTVLLQGAGGYTF.

The genes are TRBV25-1 and TRBJ2-1. Germline V lookup: CDR1 MGHDK, CDR2 SYGVNS. CDR3 size: 16 residues. CDR3 in amino acids: CASSESQIVRYNEQFF.

This chain links TRBV5-4 with TRBJ2-1; the TRBD2 assignment by TCRdb is unverifiable without DNA. This CDR3 has 16 amino acids. Per the germline V gene, CDR1 is SGHNT and CDR2 is YYREEE (reference sequence). Here the CDR3 reads CASRVGAGITRNEQFF. Full variable domain (missing parts from reference TRBV5-4 and TRBJ2-1): ETGVTQSPTHLIKTRGQQVTLRCSSQSGHNTVSWYQQALGQGPQFIFQYYREEENGRGNFPPRFSGLQFPNYSSELNVNALELDDSALYLCASRVGAGITRNEQFFGPGTRLTVL.

The V call is TRBV5-5, the J call TRBJ2-7; TCRdb designates TRBD1, a call that cannot be tested without DNA. This CDR3 contains 13 residues. Germline V gives CDR1 SGHKS, CDR2 YYEKEE (reference sequence). The CDR3 here is CASSRDRDGEQYF. The whole variable domain, remainder taken from reference TRBV5-5 and TRBJ2-7, is DAGVTQSPTHLIKTRGQQVTLRCSPISGHKSVSWYQQVLGQGPQFIFQYYEKEERGRGNFPDRFSARQFPNYSSELNVNALLLGDSALYLCASSRDRDGEQYFGPGTRLTVT.

The chain joins TRBV6-1 to TRBJ2-2; TCRdb returns TRBD1, unconfirmable since there is no DNA. In germline, CDR1 is MNHNS, CDR2 SASEGT. The CDR3 runs 16 residues. CDR3 residues: CASRGGGTANTGELFF.

The gene calls are TRBV5-1 and TRBJ2-1. The CDR3 contains 13 residues. The germline CDR1 and CDR2 sequences are SGHRS and YFSETQ. The CDR3 protein is CASSLGSFDEQFF. Combining the CDR3 with reference TRBV5-1 and TRBJ2-1 gives the whole variable domain KAGVTQTPRYLIKTRGQQVTLSCSPISGHRSVSWYQQTPGQGLQFLFEYFSETQRNKGNFPGRFSGRQFSNSRSEMNVSTLELGDSALYLCASSLGSFDEQFFGPGTRLTVL.

The rearrangement uses TRBV20-1 and TRBJ2-1; no DNA is available, so the TRBD2 call from TCRdb remains unchecked. This CDR3 is built from 17 residues. In germline, CDR1 is DFQATT, CDR2 SNEGSKA (reference sequence). The CDR3 region is CSARDEASGATYNEQFF.

The chain combines TRBV11-2 with TRBJ2-1; with no DNA, the TCRdb D assignment of TRBD2 cannot be verified. The CDR3 is 13 amino acids. Germline V lookup: CDR1 SGHAT, CDR2 FQNNGV. CDR3 protein: CASRNSGSNEQFF.

The V gene is TRBV9, the J gene TRBJ2-3; TCRdb names TRBD1, which stays unverified in the absence of DNA. Germline V CDR1 and CDR2: SGDLS, YYNGEE. The CDR3 length is 14 residues. Here the CDR3 reads CASSPRQNTDTQYF.

The J gene is TRBJ1-1, the V gene TRBV20-1. The CDR3 contains 12 residues. The germline CDR1 and CDR2 sequences are DFQATT and SNEGSKA (reference sequence). The CDR3 is CSARAPNTEAFF.

The gene calls are TRBV10-2 and TRBJ2-1. Germline-derived CDR1 and CDR2 are WSHSY and SAAADI. This CDR3 has 16 amino acids. CDR3 sequence: CASSGGSGSSYNEQFF.

CDR3 sequence reads: CASSQVFESSYEQYF. The chain has TRBV4-3 and TRBJ2-7. Germline lookup yields CDR1 LGHNA and CDR2 YSLEER. The CDR3 covers 15 residues.

The gene calls are TRBV5-1 and TRBJ1-6; there is no DNA to check the TCRdb D call of TRBD1. The CDR3 consists of 15 residues. CDR1 and CDR2 (germline): SGHRS, YFSETQ. The CDR3 here is CATRPDRAHNSPLHF.

The chain joins TRBV10-3 to TRBJ2-1; TCRdb calls TRBD2, which cannot be checked without DNA. Germline CDR1 and CDR2: ENHRY and SYGVKD. The CDR3 sequence is 15 residues long. The CDR3 spells CAIASGEGSYNEQFF.

The chain carries TRBV5-1 and TRBJ2-7; TCRdb calls TRBD1, which cannot be checked without DNA. This CDR3 comprises 17 residues. Germline V gene data show CDR1 as SGHRS and CDR2 as YFSETQ. The CDR3 protein is CASSLGVLGQVSYEQYF.

This rearrangement joins TRBV24-1 to TRBJ2-2; as DNA is missing, the TRBD1 call by TCRdb cannot be tested. The CDR3 is made up of 16 amino acids. The germline CDR1 and CDR2 sequences are KGHDR and SFDVKD. The CDR3 protein is CATSDAGTGRTGELFF.

The chain couples TRBV7-9 to TRBJ2-7; absent DNA, TCRdb's TRBD2 call cannot be checked. There are 15 residues in the CDR3. Looked up from germline, CDR1 is SEHNR and CDR2 is FQNEAQ (reference sequence). The CDR3 protein is CASSSHRGGAGEQYF.

The chain carries TRBV6-1 and TRBJ2-3. Germline V gene lookup returns CDR1 MNHNS and CDR2 SASEGT. The CDR3 runs to 15 residues. Here the CDR3 reads CASRSPLIHTDTQYF.

V is TRBV7-9 and J is TRBJ2-1; TCRdb outputs TRBD1, but without DNA this stays unchecked. CDR3 length equals 12 residues. Germline V gene lookup returns CDR1 SEHNR and CDR2 FQNEAQ (reference sequence). The CDR3 loop reads CASSSQGGEQFF.

V usage is TRBV14 and J usage is TRBJ2-1. The CDR3 runs to 13 residues. The germline CDR1 and CDR2 sequences are SGHDN and FVKESK. The CDR3 reads CASSRNIGNEQFF.

The chain links TRBV4-3 to TRBJ1-3. The CDR3 is 16 amino acids. Germline V gene data show CDR1 as LGHNA and CDR2 as YSLEER. CDR3 residues: CASSQEGQLAGNTIYF.

The chain carries TRBV29-1 and TRBJ2-2. Germline V CDR1 and CDR2: SQVTM, ANQGSEA. The CDR3 spans 14 residues. This CDR3 reads CSGRFQQLTGELFF.

The genes are TRBV24-1 and TRBJ2-6; the D gene TCRdb calls, TRBD1, cannot be checked with no DNA. The CDR3 consists of 19 residues. CDR1 KGHDR and CDR2 SFDVKD come from the germline V gene. This CDR3 is CATSDPAGTESSGANVLTF.